A selection of T cell receptor beta chains follows, all from one sample in a study of regulatory T cells in long-lasting Graves disease. From the multiplex PCR reads, TCRdb called clonotypes with MiXCR, one entry per CDR3 protein. The table has fewer than 400,000 distinct CDR3 sequences, around 19% seen once. The specimen was peripheral blood mononuclear cells (PBMCs), collected when the disease was refractory, from a patient treated with antithyroid drugs. Receptors were obtained from a female donor with Graves disease. Both conserved end residues are part of each CDR3. Each record gives: D gene, V gene, J gene, clone size, CDR3 protein, CDR3 DNA. D genes are given only for firm matches. Some rows mark clone size as missing; the rest say once, few, many or name a class of expanded clone.

>TRBD2|TRBV5-6|TRBJ2-7|-
CASSFGSGTSRSYEQYF
TGTGCCAGCAGCTTCGGATCCGGGACTAGCCGTTCCTACGAGCAGTACTTC
>TRBD1|TRBV6-4|TRBJ1-2|many
CASSEGGDRGSKGYTF
TGTGCCAGCAGTGAAGGGGGGGACAGGGGATCGAAAGGCTACACCTTC
>TRBD2|TRBV20-1|TRBJ2-7|few
CSARDWASGSYEQYF
TGCAGTGCTAGAGATTGGGCTAGCGGGAGCTACGAGCAGTACTTC
>TRBD1|TRBV11-3|TRBJ1-6|few
CASSLGSRDRAYSPLHF
TGTGCCAGCAGCTTAGGAAGCCGGGACAGGGCCTATTCACCCCTCCACTTT
>-|TRBV6-2/TRBV6-3|TRBJ1-6|few
CASSYAPGGPGGDTLHF
TGTGCCAGCAGTTACGCCCCGGGCGGCCCGGGGGGAGATACCCTCCACTTT
>-|TRBV6-1|TRBJ1-5|many
CASSNRDGFHNQPQHF
TGTGCCAGCAGTAACCGGGACGGCTTTCACAATCAGCCCCAGCATTTT
>-|TRBV14|TRBJ1-1|-
CASSQVSRPTEAFF
TGTGCCAGCAGCCAAGTCTCGCGGCCCACTGAAGCTTTCTTT
>-|TRBV6-1|TRBJ1-4|-
CASRTRQRPTNEKLFF
TGTGCCAGCAGAACCCGTCAGAGGCCTACTAATGAAAAACTGTTTTTT
>-|TRBV7-9|TRBJ2-6|-
CASSPVRSGANVLTF
TGTGCCAGCAGCCCTGTCCGCTCTGGGGCCAACGTCCTGACTTTC
>-|TRBV6-1|TRBJ2-5|many
CASSVGRVETQYF
TGTGCCAGCAGTGTCGGACGTGTAGAGACCCAGTACTTC
>-|TRBV4-1|TRBJ1-2|-
CASSQDQGRRAYGYTF
TGCGCCAGCAGCCAAGATCAAGGCAGGCGGGCCTATGGCTACACCTTC
>-|TRBV30|TRBJ2-2|many
CAWTVKAGELFF
TGTGCCTGGACAGTAAAGGCCGGGGAGCTGTTTTTT
>-|TRBV25-1|TRBJ2-1|once
CAANGGLSSYNEQFF
TGTGCCGCCAATGGGGGACTCAGCTCCTACAATGAGCAGTTCTTC
>-|TRBV7-9|TRBJ2-5|few
CASTSGVGPQETQYF
TGTGCCAGCACTTCGGGAGTGGGTCCCCAAGAGACCCAGTACTTC
>TRBD1|TRBV20-1|TRBJ1-6|few
CSASNRGGSPLHF
TGCAGTGCTAGTAACAGGGGCGGGTCACCCCTCCACTTT
>TRBD1|TRBV16|TRBJ1-4|many
CASSHGTGWTNEKLFF
TGTGCCAGCAGCCATGGGACAGGGTGGACTAATGAAAAACTGTTTTTT
>-|TRBV6-1|TRBJ1-2|-
CASRTVNYGYTF
TGTGCCAGCAGGACAGTTAACTATGGCTACACCTTC
>-|TRBV30|TRBJ1-1|-
CAWSVLGKGGTNTEAFF
TGTGCCTGGAGTGTACTAGGTAAAGGGGGGACGAACACTGAAGCTTTCTTT
>TRBD1|TRBV28|TRBJ2-5|many
CASSPRAGQGAETQYF
TGTGCCAGCAGTCCACGAGCGGGACAGGGAGCAGAGACCCAGTACTTC
>-|TRBV20-1|TRBJ2-5|many
CSAGTGTRGTTQYF
TGCAGTGCTGGGACAGGGACTAGAGGGACGACCCAGTACTTC
>TRBD1|TRBV10-1|TRBJ1-6|few
CASSDWTGVSYNSPLHF
TGCGCCAGCAGTGACTGGACAGGGGTCTCCTATAATTCACCCCTCCACTTT
>TRBD1|TRBV18|TRBJ1-4|few
CASSPGTGVEKLLF
TGTGCCAGCTCCCCCGGGACAGGGGTTGAAAAACTGCTTTTT
>-|TRBV18|TRBJ1-5|once
CASSPGLFSNQPQHF
TGTGCCAGCTCACCGGGACTTTTTAGCAATCAGCCCCAGCATTTT
>-|TRBV12-3/TRBV12-4|TRBJ2-7|few
CASSLRTDTEGTFEQYF
TGTGCCAGCAGTTTACGGACGGACACGGAGGGGACCTTTGAGCAGTACTTC
>-|TRBV2|TRBJ1-3|few
CASREGMGPGNTIYF
TGTGCCAGCAGAGAGGGTATGGGGCCCGGAAACACCATATATTTT
>-|TRBV20-1|TRBJ2-5|many
CSARDGDRSQETQYF
TGCAGTGCTAGAGATGGAGACAGGTCCCAAGAGACCCAGTACTTC